The T cell receptor beta chain described here comes from a study of cytomegalovirus exposure and HLA in healthy donors. The CDR3 is made up of 15 amino acids. The V gene's germline CDR1 is SGHNT and CDR2 YYREEE (reference sequence). Trimming shortened V by 2 bases and J by 4 bases, and 12 bases separated the two germline ends. The PCR had 60 Vbeta and 13 Jbeta primers. Clones were read by immunoSEQ multiplex PCR, and TCRdb kept only the in-frame ones, dropping some. Counted here are 240,000 or so clones, roughly 80% occurring once; the ten biggest clones make up 5.4%. The sequenced sample consisted of PBMCs. This receptor was obtained from a woman aged 40 to 49 in good health and CMV-seropositive. The chain combines TRBV5-4 with TRBJ2-2, with D unclear. This chain's CDR3 is CASSFGAPGTGELFF. The CDR3, as DNA: TGTGCCAGCAGCTTTGGCGCCCCAGGCACCGGGGAGCTGTTTTTT.